The T cell receptor (beta chain) described here comes from a study of blood T cell repertoires in COVID-19. Overall study: Collection of acute and convalescent COVID-19 samples took place in the United States, Italy and Spain.

V lost 3 bases and J lost 6, with 20 bases in between. The CDR3 has 16 residues. Germline lookup yields CDR1 SGHRS and CDR2 YFSETQ. Clones were sequenced by immunoSEQ multiplex PCR, and TCRdb holds only the in-frame ones, with some missing. The sample records about 77,000 clones, around 88% being singletons. The sequenced sample was peripheral blood. The rearrangement links TRBV5-1 to TRBJ2-3, with a tentative D call TRBD1 (7 bases). This TCR derives from a woman aged 80 or older with acute or convalescent COVID-19. The CDR3 is CASSSPRGRETDTQYF. The DNA for the CDR3 is TGCGCCAGCAGCTCTCCTAGGGGGCGGGAAACGGATACGCAGTATTTT.